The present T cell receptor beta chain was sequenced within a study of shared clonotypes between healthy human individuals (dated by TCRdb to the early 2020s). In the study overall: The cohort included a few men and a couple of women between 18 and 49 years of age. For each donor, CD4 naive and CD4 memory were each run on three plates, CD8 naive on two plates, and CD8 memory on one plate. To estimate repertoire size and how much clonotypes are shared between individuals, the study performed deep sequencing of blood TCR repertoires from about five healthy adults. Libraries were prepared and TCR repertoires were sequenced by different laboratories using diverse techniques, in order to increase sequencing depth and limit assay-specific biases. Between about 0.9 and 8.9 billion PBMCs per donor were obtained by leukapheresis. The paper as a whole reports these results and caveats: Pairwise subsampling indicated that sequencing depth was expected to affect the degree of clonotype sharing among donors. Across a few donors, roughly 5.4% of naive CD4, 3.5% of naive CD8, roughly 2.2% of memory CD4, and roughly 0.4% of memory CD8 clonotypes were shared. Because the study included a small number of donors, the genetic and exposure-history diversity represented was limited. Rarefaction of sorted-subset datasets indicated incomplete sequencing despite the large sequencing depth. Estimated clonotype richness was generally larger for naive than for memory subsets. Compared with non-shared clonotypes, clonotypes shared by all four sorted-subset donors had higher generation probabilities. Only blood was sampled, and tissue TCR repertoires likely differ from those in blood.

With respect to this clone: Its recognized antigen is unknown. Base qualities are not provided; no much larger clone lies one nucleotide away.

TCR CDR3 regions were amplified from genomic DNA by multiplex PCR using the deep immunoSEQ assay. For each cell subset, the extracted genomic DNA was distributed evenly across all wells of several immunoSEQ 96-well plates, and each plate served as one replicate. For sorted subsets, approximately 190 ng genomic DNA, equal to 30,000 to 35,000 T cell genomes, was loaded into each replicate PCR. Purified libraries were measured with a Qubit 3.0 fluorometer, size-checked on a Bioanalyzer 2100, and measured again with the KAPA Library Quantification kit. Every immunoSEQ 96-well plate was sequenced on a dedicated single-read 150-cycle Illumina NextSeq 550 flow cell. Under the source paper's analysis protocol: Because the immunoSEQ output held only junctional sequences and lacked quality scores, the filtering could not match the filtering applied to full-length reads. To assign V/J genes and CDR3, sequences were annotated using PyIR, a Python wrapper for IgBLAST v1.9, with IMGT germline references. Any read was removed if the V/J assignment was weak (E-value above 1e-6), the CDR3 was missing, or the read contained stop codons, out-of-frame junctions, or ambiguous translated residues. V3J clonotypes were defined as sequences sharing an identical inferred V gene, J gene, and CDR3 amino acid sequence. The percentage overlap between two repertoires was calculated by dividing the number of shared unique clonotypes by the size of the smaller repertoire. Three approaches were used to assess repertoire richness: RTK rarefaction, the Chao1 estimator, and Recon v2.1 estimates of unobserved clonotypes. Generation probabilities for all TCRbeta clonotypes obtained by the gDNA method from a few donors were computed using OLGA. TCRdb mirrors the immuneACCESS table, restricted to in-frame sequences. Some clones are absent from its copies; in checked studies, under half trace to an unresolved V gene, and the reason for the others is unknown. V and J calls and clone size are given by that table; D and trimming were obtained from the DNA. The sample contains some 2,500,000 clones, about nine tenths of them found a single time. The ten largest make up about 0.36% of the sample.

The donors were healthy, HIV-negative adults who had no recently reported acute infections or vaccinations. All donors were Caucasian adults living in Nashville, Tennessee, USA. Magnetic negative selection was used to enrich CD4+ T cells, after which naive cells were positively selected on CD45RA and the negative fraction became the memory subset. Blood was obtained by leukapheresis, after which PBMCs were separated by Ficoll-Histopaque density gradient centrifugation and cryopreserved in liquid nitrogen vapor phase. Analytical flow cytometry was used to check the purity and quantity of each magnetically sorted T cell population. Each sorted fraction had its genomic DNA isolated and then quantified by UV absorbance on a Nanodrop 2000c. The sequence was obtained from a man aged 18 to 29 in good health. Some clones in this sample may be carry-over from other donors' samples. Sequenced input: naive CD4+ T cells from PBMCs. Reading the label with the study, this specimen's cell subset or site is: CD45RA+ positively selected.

The sequenced DNA is TGTGCCAGCAGCATCCGGGACAGGGTTCCAGATACGCAGTATTTT. It encodes CASSIRDRVPDTQYF. The rearranged segments are TRBV9 and TRBJ2-3, and 9 junctional nucleotides match TRBD1. V is trimmed back by 4 bases and J by 4 bases, and the junction contains 7 bases that no gene match accounts for. CDR1 is given as SGDLS and CDR2 as YYNGEE, both from the germline V gene. The CDR3 runs 15 residues from the cysteine to the phenylalanine. Of all the DNA, just the CDR3 is kept, 45 bases in frame from base 1. Extended through the reference TRBV9 and TRBJ2-3 proteins, this CDR3 yields the full variable domain: DSGVTQTPKHLITATGQRVTLRCSPRSGDLSVYWYQQSLDQGLQFLIQYYNGEERAKGNILERFSAQQFPDLHSELNLSSLELGDSALYFCASSIRDRVPDTQYFGPGTRLTVL.